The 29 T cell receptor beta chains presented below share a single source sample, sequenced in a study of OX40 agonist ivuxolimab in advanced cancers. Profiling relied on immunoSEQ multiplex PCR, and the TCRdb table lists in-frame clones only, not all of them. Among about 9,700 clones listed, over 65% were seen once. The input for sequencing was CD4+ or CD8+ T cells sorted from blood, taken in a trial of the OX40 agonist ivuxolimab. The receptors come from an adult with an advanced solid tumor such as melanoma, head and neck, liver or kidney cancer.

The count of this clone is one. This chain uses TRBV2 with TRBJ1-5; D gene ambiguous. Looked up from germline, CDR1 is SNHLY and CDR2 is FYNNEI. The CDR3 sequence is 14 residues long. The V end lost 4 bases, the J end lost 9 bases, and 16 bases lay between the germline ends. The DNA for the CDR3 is TGTGCCAGCAGTGGGGAGAGGGAGCTGAGGCCCCAGCATTTT. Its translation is CASSGERELRPQHF.

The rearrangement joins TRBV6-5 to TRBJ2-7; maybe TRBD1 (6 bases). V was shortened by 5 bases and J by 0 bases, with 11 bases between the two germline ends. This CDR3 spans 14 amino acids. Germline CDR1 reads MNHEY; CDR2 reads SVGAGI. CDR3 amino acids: CASSRTDVSYEQYF. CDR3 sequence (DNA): TGTGCCAGCAGTCGGACAGATGTCTCCTACGAGCAGTACTTC.

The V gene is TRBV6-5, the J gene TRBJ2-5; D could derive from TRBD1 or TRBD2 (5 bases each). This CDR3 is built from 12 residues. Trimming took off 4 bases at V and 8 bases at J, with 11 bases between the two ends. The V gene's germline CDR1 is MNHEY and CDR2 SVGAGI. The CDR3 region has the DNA TGTGCCAGCAGTTTGCCCGGGGCCACCCAGTACTTC. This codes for CASSLPGATQYF.

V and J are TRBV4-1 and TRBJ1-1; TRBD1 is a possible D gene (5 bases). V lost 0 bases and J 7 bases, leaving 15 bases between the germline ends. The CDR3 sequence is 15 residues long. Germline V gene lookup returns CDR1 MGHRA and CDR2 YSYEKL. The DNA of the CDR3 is TGCGCCAGCAGCCAAGATCGAGGGGTAGGTGGTGAAGCTTTCTTT. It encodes CASSQDRGVGGEAFF.

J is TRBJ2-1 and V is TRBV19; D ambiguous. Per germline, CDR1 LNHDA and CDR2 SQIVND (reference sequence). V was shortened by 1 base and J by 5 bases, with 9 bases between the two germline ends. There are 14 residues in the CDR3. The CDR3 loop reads CASSIGGNHNEQFF. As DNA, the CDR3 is TGTGCCAGTAGTATAGGGGGAAACCACAATGAGCAGTTCTTC.

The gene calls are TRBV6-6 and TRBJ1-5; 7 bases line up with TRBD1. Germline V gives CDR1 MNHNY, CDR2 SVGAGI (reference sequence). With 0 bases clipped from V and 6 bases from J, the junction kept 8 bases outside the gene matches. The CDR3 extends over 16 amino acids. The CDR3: CASSYSLQGGRQPQHF. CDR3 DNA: TGTGCCAGCAGTTACTCATTGCAGGGGGGCCGTCAGCCCCAGCATTTT.

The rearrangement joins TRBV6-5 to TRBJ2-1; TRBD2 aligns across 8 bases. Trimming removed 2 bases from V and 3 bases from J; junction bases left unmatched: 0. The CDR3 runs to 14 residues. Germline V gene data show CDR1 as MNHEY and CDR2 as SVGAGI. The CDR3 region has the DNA TGTGCCAGCAGTTACACTAGCGGCTACAATGAGCAGTTCTTC. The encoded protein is CASSYTSGYNEQFF.

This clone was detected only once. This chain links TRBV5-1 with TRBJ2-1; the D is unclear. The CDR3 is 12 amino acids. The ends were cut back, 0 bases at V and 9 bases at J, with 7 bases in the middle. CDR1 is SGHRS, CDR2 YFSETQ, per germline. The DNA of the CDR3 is TGCGCCAGCAGCTTGGCCCCGGGTGAGCAGTTCTTC. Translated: CASSLAPGEQFF.

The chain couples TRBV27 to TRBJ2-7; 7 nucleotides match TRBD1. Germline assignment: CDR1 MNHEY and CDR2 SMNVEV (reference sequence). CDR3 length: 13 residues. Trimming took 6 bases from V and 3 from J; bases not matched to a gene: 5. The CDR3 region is CASRRGQYYEQYF. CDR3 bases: TGTGCCAGCAGAAGGGGACAGTACTACGAGCAGTACTTC.

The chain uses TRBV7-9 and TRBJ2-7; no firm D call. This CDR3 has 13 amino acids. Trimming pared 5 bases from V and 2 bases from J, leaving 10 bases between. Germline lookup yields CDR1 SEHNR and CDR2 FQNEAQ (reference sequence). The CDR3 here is CASSPKRTYEQYF. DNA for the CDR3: TGTGCCAGCAGCCCGAAAAGGACCTACGAGCAGTACTTC.

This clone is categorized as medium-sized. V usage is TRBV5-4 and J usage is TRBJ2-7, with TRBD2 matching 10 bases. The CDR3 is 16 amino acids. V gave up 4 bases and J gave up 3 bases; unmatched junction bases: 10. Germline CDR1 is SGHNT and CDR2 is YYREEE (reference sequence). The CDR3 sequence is CASSNKLAGQNYEQYF. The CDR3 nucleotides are TGTGCCAGCAGCAACAAACTAGCGGGACAGAACTACGAGCAGTACTTC.

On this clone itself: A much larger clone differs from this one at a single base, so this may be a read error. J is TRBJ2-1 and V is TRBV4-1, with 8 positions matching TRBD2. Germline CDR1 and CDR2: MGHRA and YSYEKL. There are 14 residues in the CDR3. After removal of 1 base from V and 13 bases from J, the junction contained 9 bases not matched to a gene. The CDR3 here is CASSQVGASGSQFF. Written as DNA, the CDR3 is TGCGCCAGCAGCCAAGTGGGGGCCAGCGGGAGCCAGTTCTTC.

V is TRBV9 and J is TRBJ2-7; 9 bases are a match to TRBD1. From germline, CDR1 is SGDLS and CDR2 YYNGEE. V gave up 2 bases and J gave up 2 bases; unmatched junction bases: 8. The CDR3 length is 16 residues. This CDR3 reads CASSVNPGQGTYEQYF. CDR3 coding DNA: TGTGCCAGCAGCGTGAACCCGGGACAGGGTACCTACGAGCAGTACTTC.

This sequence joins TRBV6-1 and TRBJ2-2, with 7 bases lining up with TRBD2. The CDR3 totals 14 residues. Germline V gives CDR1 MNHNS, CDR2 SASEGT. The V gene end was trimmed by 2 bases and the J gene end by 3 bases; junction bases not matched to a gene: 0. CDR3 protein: CASSELADTGELFF. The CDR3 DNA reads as TGTGCCAGCAGTGAACTAGCGGACACCGGGGAGCTGTTTTTT.

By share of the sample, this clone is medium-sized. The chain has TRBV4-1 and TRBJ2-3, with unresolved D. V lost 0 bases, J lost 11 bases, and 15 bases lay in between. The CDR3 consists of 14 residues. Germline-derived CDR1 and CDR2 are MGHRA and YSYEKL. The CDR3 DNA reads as TGCGCCAGCAGCCAAGAGCTAGGAACATTGGGGCAGTATTTT. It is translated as CASSQELGTLGQYF.

The CDR3 region has the DNA TGTGCCAGCAGCCCGGACAGTATTCAAGAGACCCAGTACTTC. Residues: CASSPDSIQETQYF. V is TRBV7-9 and J is TRBJ2-5; D possibly corresponds to TRBD1 (6 bases). Germline lookup yields CDR1 SEHNR and CDR2 FQNEAQ (reference sequence). CDR3 length equals 14 residues. Between the trimmed V and J ends, which lost 5 bases and 2 bases, there was a span of 12 bases.

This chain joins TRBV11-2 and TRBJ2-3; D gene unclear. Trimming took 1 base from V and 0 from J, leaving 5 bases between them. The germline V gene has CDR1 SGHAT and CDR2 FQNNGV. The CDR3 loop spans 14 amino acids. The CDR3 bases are TGTGCCAGCAGCTTAGTAGGGAGCACAGATACGCAGTATTTT. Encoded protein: CASSLVGSTDTQYF.

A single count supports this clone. As DNA, the CDR3 is TGTGCCAGCAGCTTGTCCGCACAGGGGGCCCCTTCCTACAATGAGCAGTTCTTC. Its translation is CASSLSAQGAPSYNEQFF. The chain joins TRBV5-6 to TRBJ2-1; 9 nucleotides agree with TRBD1. The CDR3 has 18 amino acids. Per germline, CDR1 SGHDT and CDR2 YYEEEE. The V and J ends lost 1 base and 1 base, in that order; junction bases with no gene match: 9.

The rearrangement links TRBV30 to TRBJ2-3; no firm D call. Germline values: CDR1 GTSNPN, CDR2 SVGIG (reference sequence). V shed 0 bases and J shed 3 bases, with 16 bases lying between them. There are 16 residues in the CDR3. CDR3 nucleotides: TGTGCCTGGAGTGTACGAGGTGGGCAGTTGACAGATACGCAGTATTTT. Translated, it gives CAWSVRGGQLTDTQYF.

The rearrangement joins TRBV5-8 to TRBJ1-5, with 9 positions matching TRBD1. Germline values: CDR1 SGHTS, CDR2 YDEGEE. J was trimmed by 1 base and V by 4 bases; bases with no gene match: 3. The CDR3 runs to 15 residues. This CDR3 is CASSTGGISNQPQHF. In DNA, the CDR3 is TGTGCCAGCAGCACAGGGGGCATAAGCAATCAGCCCCAGCATTTT.

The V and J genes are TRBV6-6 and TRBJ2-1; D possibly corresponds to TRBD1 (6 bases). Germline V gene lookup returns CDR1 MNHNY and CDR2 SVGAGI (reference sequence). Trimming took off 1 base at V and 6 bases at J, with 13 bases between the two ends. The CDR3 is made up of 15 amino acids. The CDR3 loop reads CASSYYPGRGNEQFF. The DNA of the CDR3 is TGTGCCAGCAGTTACTATCCCGGCAGGGGCAATGAGCAGTTCTTC.

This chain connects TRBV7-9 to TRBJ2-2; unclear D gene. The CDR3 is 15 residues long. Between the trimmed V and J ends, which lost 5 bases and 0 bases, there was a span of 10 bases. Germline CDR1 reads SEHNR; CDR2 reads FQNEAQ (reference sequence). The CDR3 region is CASSLYTPNTGELFF. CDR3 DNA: TGTGCCAGCAGCCTTTACACCCCGAACACCGGGGAGCTGTTTTTT.

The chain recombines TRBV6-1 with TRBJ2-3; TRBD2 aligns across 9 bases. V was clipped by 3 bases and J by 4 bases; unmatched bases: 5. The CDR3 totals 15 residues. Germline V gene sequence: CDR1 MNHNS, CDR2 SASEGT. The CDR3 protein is CASSDRLAGSDTQYF. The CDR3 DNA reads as TGTGCCAGCAGTGATCGGCTAGCGGGGTCAGATACGCAGTATTTT.

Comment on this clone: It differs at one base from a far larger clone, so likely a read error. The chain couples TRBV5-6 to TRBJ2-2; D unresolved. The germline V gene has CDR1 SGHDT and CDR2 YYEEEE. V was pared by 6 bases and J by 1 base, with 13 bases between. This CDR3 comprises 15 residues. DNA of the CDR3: TGTGCCAGCACCGTGTCCGTCTGGAACACCGGGGAGCTGTTTTTT. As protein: CASTVSVWNTGELFF.

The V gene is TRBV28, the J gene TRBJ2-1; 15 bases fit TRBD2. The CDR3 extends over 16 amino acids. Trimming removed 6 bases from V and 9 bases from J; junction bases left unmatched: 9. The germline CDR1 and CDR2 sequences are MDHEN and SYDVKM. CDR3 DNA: TGTGCCAGCAGCTCTGGACTAGCGGGAGGGCCCGTTGAGCAGTTCTTC. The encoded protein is CASSSGLAGGPVEQFF.

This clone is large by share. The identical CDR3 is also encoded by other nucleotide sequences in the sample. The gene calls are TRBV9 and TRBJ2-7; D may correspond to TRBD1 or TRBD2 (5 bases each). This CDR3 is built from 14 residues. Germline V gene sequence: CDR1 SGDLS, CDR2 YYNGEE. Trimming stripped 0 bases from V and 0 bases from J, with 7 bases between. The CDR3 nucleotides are TGTGCCAGCAGCGTAGGAGGGGACTCCTACGAGCAGTACTTC. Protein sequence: CASSVGGDSYEQYF.

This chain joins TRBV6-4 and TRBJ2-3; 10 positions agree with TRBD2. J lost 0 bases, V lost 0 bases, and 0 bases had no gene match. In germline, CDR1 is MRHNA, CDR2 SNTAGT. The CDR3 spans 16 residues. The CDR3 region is CASSDSTSGSTDTQYF. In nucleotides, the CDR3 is TGTGCCAGCAGTGACTCGACTAGCGGGAGCACAGATACGCAGTATTTT.

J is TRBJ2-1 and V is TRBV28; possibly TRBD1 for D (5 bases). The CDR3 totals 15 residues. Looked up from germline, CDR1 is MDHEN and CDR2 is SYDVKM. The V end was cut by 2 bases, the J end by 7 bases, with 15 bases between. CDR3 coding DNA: TGTGCCAGCAGTTTAGCGACAGACAACAGAAATGAGCAGTTCTTC. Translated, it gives CASSLATDNRNEQFF.

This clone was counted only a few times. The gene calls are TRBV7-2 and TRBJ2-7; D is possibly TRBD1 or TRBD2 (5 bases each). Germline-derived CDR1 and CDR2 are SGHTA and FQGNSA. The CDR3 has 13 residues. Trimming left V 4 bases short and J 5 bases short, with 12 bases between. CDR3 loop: CASSSGTLNEQYF. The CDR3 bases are TGTGCCAGCAGCTCCGGGACGCTAAACGAGCAGTACTTC. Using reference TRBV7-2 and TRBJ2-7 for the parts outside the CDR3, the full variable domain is GAGVSQSPSNKVTEKGKDVELRCDPISGHTALYWYRQSLGQGLEFLIYFQGNSAPDKSGLPSDRFSAERTGGSVSTLTIQRTQQEDSAVYLCASSSGTLNEQYFGPGTRLTVT.